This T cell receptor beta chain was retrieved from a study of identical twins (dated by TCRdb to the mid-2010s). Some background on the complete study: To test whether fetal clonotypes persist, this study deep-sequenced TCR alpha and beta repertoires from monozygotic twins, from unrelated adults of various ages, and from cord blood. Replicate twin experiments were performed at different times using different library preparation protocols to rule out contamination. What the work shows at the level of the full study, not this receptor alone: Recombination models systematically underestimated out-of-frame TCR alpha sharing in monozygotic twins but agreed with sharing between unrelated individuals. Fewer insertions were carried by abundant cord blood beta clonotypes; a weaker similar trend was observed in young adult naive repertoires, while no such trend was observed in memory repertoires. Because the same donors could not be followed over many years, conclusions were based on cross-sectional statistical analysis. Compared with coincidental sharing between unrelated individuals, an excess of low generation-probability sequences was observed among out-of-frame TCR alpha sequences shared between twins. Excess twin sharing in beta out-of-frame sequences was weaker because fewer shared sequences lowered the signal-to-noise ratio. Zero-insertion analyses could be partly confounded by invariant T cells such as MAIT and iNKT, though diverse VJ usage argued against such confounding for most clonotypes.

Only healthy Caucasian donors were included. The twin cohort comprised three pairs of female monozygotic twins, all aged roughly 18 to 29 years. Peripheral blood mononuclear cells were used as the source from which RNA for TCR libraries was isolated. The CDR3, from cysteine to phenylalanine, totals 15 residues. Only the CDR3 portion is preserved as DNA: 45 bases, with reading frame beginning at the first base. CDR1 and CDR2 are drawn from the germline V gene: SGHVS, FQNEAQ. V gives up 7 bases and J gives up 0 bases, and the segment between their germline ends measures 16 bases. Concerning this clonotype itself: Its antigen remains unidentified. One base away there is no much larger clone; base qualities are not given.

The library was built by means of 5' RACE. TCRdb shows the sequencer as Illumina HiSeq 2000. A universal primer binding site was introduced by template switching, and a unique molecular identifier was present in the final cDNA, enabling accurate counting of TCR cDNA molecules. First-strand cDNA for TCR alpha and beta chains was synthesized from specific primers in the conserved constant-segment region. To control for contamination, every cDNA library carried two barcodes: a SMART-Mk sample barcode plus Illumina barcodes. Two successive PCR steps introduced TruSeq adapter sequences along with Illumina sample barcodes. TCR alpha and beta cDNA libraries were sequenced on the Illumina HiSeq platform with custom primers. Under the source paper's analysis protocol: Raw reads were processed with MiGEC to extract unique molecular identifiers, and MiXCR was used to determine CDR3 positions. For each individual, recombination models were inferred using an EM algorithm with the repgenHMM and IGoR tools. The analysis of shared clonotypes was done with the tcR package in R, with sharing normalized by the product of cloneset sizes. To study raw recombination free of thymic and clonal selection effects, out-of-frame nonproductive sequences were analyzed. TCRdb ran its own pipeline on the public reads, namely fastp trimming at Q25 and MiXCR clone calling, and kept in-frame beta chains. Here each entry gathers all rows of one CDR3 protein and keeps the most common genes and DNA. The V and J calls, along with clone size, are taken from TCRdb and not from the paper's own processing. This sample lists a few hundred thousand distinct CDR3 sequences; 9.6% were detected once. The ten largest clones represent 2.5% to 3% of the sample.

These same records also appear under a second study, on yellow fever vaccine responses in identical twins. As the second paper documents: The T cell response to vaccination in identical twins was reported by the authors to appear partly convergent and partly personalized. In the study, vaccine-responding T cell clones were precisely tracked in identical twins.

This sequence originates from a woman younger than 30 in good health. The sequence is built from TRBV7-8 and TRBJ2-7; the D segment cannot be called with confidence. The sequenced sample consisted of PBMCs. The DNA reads TGTGCCAGCACCCCCTGGCTTCAGAGCTCCTACGAGCAGTACTTC. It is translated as CASTPWLQSSYEQYF.